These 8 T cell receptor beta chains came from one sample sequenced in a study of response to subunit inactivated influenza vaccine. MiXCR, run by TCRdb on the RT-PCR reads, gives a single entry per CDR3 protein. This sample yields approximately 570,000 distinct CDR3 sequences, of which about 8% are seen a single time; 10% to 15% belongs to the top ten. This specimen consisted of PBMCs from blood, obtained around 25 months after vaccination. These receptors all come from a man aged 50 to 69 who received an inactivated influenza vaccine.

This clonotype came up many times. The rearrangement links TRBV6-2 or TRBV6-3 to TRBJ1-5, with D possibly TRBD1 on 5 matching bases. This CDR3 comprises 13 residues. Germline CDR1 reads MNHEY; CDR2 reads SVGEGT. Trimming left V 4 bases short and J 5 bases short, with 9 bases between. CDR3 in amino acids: CASSFGGYQPQHF. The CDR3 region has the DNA TGTGCCAGCAGTTTCGGGGGTTATCAGCCCCAGCATTTT.

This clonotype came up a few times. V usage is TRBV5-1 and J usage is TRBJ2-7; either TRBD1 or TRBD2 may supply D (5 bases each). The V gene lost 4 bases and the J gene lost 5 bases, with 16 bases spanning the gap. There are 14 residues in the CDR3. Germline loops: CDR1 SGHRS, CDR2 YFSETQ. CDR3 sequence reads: CASSRRGRDHEQYF. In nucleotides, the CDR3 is TGCGCCAGCAGCCGGCGTGGCAGGGACCACGAGCAGTACTTC.

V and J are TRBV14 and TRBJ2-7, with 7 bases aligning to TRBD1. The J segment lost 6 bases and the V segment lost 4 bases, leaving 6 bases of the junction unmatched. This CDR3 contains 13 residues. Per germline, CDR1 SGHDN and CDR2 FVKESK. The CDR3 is CASSRDRLSEQYF. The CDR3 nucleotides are TGTGCCAGCAGCCGGGACAGACTTTCCGAGCAGTACTTC. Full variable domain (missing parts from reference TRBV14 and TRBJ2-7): EAGVTQFPSHSVIEKGQTVTLRCDPISGHDNLYWYRRVMGKEIKFLLHFVKESKQDESGMPNNRFLAERTGGTYSTLKVQPAELEDSGVYFCASSRDRLSEQYFGPGTRLTVT.

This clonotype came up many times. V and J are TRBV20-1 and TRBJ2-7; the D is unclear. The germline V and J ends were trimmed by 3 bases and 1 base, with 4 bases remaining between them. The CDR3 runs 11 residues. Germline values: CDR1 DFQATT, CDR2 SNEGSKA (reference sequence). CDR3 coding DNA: TGCAGTGCTAGGAGTTCCTACGAGCAGTACTTC. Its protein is CSARSSYEQYF.

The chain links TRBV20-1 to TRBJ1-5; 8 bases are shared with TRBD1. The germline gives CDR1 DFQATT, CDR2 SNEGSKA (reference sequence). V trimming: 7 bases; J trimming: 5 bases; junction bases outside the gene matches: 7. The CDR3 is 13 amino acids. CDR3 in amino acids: CSVATGEYQPQHF. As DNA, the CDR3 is TGCAGTGTCGCGACAGGGGAGTATCAGCCCCAGCATTTT.

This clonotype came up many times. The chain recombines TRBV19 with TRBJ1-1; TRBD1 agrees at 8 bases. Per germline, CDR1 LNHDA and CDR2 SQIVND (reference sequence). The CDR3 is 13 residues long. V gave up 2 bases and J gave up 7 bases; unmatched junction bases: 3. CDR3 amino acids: CASSIQGAGEAFF. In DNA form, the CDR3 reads TGTGCCAGTAGTATACAGGGGGCAGGTGAAGCTTTCTTT.

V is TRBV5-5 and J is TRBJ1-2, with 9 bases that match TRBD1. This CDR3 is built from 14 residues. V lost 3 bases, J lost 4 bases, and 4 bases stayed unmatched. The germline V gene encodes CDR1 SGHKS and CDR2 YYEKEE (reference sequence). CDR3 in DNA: TGTGCCAGCAGCTCAAGGGACAGGGTCTATGGCTACACCTTC. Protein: CASSSRDRVYGYTF. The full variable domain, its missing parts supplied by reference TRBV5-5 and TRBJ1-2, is DAGVTQSPTHLIKTRGQQVTLRCSPISGHKSVSWYQQVLGQGPQFIFQYYEKEERGRGNFPDRFSARQFPNYSSELNVNALLLGDSALYLCASSSRDRVYGYTFGSGTRLTVV.

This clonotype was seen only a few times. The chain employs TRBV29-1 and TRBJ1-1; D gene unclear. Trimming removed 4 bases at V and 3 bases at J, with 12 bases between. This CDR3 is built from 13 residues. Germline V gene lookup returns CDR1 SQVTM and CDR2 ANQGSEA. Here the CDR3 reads CSVADGSYTEAFF. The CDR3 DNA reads TGCAGCGTTGCGGACGGATCTTACACTGAAGCTTTCTTT.